Shown below are 27 T cell receptor beta chains from a single sample sequenced in a study of CD8+ T cells in alopecia areata. RNA, once extracted, was reverse transcribed into cDNA for use as the sequencing template. Produced via immunoSEQ multiplex PCR; TCRdb's table is partial and in-frame only. The table lists approximately 98,000 clones, almost 60% of them singletons. The sequenced sample was CD8+ T cells sorted from blood. The receptors shown here come from a human donor in good health.

This chain links TRBV28 with TRBJ2-5, with 9 bases lining up with TRBD2. With 3 bases clipped from V and 3 bases from J, the junction kept 17 bases outside the gene matches. CDR3 size: 19 residues. Germline loops: CDR1 MDHEN, CDR2 SYDVKM. The CDR3 DNA is TGTGCCAGCAGTTTGAGGGAGACAGGGATCGAGCGGGGGGAAGAGACCCAGTACTTC. Its translation is CASSLRETGIERGEETQYF.

The rearrangement joins TRBV9 to TRBJ2-3; 7 bases agree with TRBD2. CDR1 SGDLS and CDR2 YYNGEE come from the germline V gene. The V gene end was trimmed by 0 bases and the J gene end by 5 bases; junction bases not matched to a gene: 12. The CDR3 spans 17 residues. For the CDR3, the DNA is TGTGCCAGCAGCGTAGAGGCGGACCGGGGGGTGGTAGATACGCAGTATTTT. Translating it yields CASSVEADRGVVDTQYF.

This chain uses TRBV4-3 with TRBJ2-3, with D possibly TRBD2 on 6 matching bases. The CDR3 is 14 amino acids. V gave up 0 bases and J gave up 4 bases, with 8 bases separating them. CDR1 is LGHNA and CDR2 is YSLEER in the germline V gene. This CDR3 is CASSQDWGADTQYF. The CDR3 nucleotides read TGCGCCAGCAGCCAAGACTGGGGGGCAGATACGCAGTATTTT.

This clone was seen a handful of times. The chain uses TRBV14 and TRBJ2-4; 11 bases match TRBD2. The CDR3 is 15 residues long. The J segment lost 8 bases and the V segment lost 0 bases, leaving 3 bases of the junction unmatched. CDR1 and CDR2 from the germline V gene are SGHDN and FVKESK. The CDR3 sequence: CASSQDGTSGHIQYF. In DNA, the CDR3 is TGTGCCAGCAGCCAAGACGGGACTAGCGGCCACATTCAGTACTTC.

The chain has TRBV5-8 and TRBJ1-1; D uncertain. This CDR3 spans 13 amino acids. Germline lookup yields CDR1 SGHTS and CDR2 YDEGEE. Trimming shortened V by 7 bases and J by 8 bases, and 18 bases separated the two germline ends. DNA of the CDR3: TGTGCCAGCCGTCTTAGTTTCGGTTCGGAAGCTTTCTTT. Residues: CASRLSFGSEAFF.

This chain connects TRBV2 to TRBJ2-2, with TRBD2 matching over 8 bases. Germline V CDR1 and CDR2: SNHLY, FYNNEI. There are 15 residues in the CDR3. Losses at the gene ends were 11 bases for V and 0 bases for J; bases not matched to a gene: 8. CDR3 nucleotides: TGTGCCCTCGGGAGGGGCCCCACGAACACCGGGGAGCTGTTTTTT. Translated: CALGRGPTNTGELFF.

The sample holds a few counts of this clone. The rearrangement links TRBV13 to TRBJ2-7, with TRBD2 as a possible D gene (7 bases). The germline V and J ends were trimmed by 4 bases and 4 bases, with 11 bases remaining between them. The CDR3 covers 13 residues. The V gene's germline CDR1 is PRHDT and CDR2 FYEKMQ (reference sequence). The CDR3 region has the DNA TGTGCCAGCAGCTCGGGGGGCCTATACGAGCAGTACTTC. The encoded protein is CASSSGGLYEQYF.

The chain recombines TRBV20-1 with TRBJ2-7, with D maybe TRBD1 (5 bases). Deletions cut 6 bases from V and 1 base from J, with 7 bases between. Looked up from germline, CDR1 is DFQATT and CDR2 is SNEGSKA (reference sequence). This CDR3 region has 11 residues. CDR3 DNA sequence: TGCAGTGCGGACAAGTCCTACGAGCAGTACTTC. Protein product: CSADKSYEQYF.

The chain couples TRBV6-5 to TRBJ1-1; D not resolved. This CDR3 has 15 amino acids. The germline V gene encodes CDR1 MNHEY and CDR2 SVGAGI. Trimming pared 0 bases from V and 6 bases from J, leaving 14 bases between. In DNA form, the CDR3 reads TGTGCCAGCAGTTACTCATGGCGAGGGCTGGCTGAAGCTTTCTTT. Translated: CASSYSWRGLAEAFF.

This chain links TRBV4-1 with TRBJ2-3; D is unresolved. The CDR3 extends over 16 amino acids. Germline loops: CDR1 MGHRA, CDR2 YSYEKL. Trimming stripped 2 bases from V and 2 bases from J, with 14 bases between. For the CDR3, the DNA is TGCGCCAGCAGCCAAACACACTCCACCTCCACAGATACGCAGTATTTT. This translates into CASSQTHSTSTDTQYF.

This clone was counted only a few times. The V and J genes are TRBV29-1 and TRBJ2-1; D is perhaps TRBD2 (5 bases). The CDR3 is 15 amino acids. Trimming took 0 bases from V and 6 from J, leaving 15 bases between them. The V gene's germline CDR1 is SQVTM and CDR2 ANQGSEA. This CDR3 reads CSVEDDYSTLNEQFF. For the CDR3, the DNA is TGCAGCGTTGAAGATGACTATTCCACCCTCAATGAGCAGTTCTTC.

V is TRBV6-1 and J is TRBJ2-7; D is tentatively TRBD1 or TRBD2 (5 bases each). CDR1 and CDR2 from the germline V gene are MNHNS and SASEGT. Trimming cost V 4 bases and J 1 base, with 17 bases left between them. The CDR3 extends over 16 amino acids. CDR3 in DNA: TGTGCCAGCAGTGGAGATACCGGGACGCCGTCCTACGAGCAGTACTTC. Translated, it gives CASSGDTGTPSYEQYF.

This clone was detected a few times. The CDR3 spells CASSYSLQHGDTQYF. CDR3 nucleotide sequence: TGTGCCAGCAGTTACTCGCTCCAGCACGGCGATACGCAGTATTTT. The chain recombines TRBV6-5 with TRBJ2-3, with D uncertain. V shed 0 bases and J shed 6 bases, with 13 bases lying between them. The CDR3 consists of 15 residues. CDR1 is MNHEY and CDR2 is SVGAGI in the germline V gene.

The gene calls are TRBV6-1 and TRBJ2-3; D not certain. The germline CDR1 and CDR2 sequences are MNHNS and SASEGT. V gave up 10 bases and J gave up 0 bases, with 11 bases separating them. The CDR3 is 13 amino acids. For the CDR3, the DNA is TGTGCCACCCACGGGCCCAGCACAGATACGCAGTATTTT. It is translated as CATHGPSTDTQYF.

This chain connects TRBV2 to TRBJ1-6; 7 nucleotides align to TRBD1. CDR3 length: 17 residues. V lost 11 bases and J lost 0; bases outside the gene matches: 13. Germline CDR1 and CDR2: SNHLY and FYNNEI. The CDR3 sequence: CAYSRDSASSYNSPLHF. As DNA, the CDR3 is TGTGCCTACAGCAGGGACAGCGCTAGCTCCTATAATTCACCCCTCCACTTT.

V and J are TRBV2 and TRBJ2-3, with TRBD2 matching over 10 bases. CDR1 SNHLY and CDR2 FYNNEI come from the germline V gene. The CDR3 runs to 16 residues. Germline trimming cut 3 bases from V and 2 bases from J; bases unmatched to any gene: 5. The CDR3 protein is CASSDGSGGNTDTQYF. DNA for the CDR3: TGTGCCAGCAGTGATGGTAGCGGGGGGAACACAGATACGCAGTATTTT.

The chain combines TRBV5-6 with TRBJ1-4; 9 nucleotides agree with TRBD1. Per germline, CDR1 SGHDT and CDR2 YYEEEE. The V and J ends lost 2 bases and 8 bases, in that order; junction bases with no gene match: 7. The CDR3 spans 15 residues. The CDR3 DNA reads as TGTGCCAGCAGCTTACTCCGGGACAGGGCGGAAAAACTGTTTTTT. Its protein is CASSLLRDRAEKLFF.

The chain carries TRBV7-6 and TRBJ2-1, with TRBD2 matching over 13 bases. Germline loops: CDR1 SGHVS, CDR2 FNYEAQ. J was trimmed by 2 bases and V by 0 bases; bases with no gene match: 4. The CDR3 is made up of 18 amino acids. The CDR3, as DNA: TGTGCCAGCAGCTTAGCCTCACTAGCGGGGGGGCCCTACAATGAGCAGTTCTTC. Its translation: CASSLASLAGGPYNEQFF. The full variable domain, in which reference TRBV7-6 and TRBJ2-1 provide the parts outside the CDR3, is GAGVSQSPRYKVTKRGQDVALRCDPISGHVSLYWYRQALGQGPEFLTYFNYEAQQDKSGLPNDRFSAERPEGSISTLTIQRTEQRDSAMYRCASSLASLAGGPYNEQFFGPGTRLTVL.

This clone is medium-sized. The genes are TRBV4-3 and TRBJ2-3; TRBD1 matches 10 bases. Trimming cost V 0 bases and J 5 bases; bases outside gene matches: 5. Germline V CDR1 and CDR2: LGHNA, YSLEER. CDR3 size: 16 residues. The CDR3 coding sequence is TGCGCCAGCAGCCAAGATCTTGGACAGGGGGGAGATACGCAGTATTTT. It translates to CASSQDLGQGGDTQYF.

This clone was seen just once. This chain uses TRBV7-9 with TRBJ2-7; no definite D call. Germline CDR1 and CDR2: SEHNR and FQNEAQ (reference sequence). This CDR3 region has 14 residues. Trimming left V 5 bases short and J 4 bases short, with 15 bases between. The CDR3 nucleotides are TGTGCCAGCAGCCCCGCCCTGGCGGCTTACGAGCAGTACTTC. It yields the protein CASSPALAAYEQYF.

For the CDR3, the DNA is TGTGCCAGCAGTTTAATCGGGGCAGGGGGCGCGGAAGATACGCAGTATTTT. Translated: CASSLIGAGGAEDTQYF. The chain links TRBV28 to TRBJ2-3, with 8 bases identical to TRBD1. With 2 bases clipped from V and 5 bases from J, the junction kept 12 bases outside the gene matches. This CDR3 spans 17 amino acids. The germline CDR1 and CDR2 sequences are MDHEN and SYDVKM. The full variable domain, completed using reference TRBV28 and TRBJ2-3, is DVKVTQSSRYLVKRTGEKVFLECVQDMDHENMFWYRQDPGLGLRLIYFSYDVKMKEKGDIPEGYSVSREKKERFSLILESASTNQTSMYLCASSLIGAGGAEDTQYFGPGTRLTVL.

This clone was seen a handful of times. The chain has TRBV30 and TRBJ1-1; D is ambiguous. V lost 4 bases and J lost 0, with 6 bases in between. Germline assignment: CDR1 GTSNPN and CDR2 SVGIG (reference sequence). This CDR3 region has 12 residues. CDR3 coding DNA: TGTGCCTGGACCCCCGTGAACACTGAAGCTTTCTTT. Its translation: CAWTPVNTEAFF.

The chain joins TRBV7-9 to TRBJ2-5; unclear D gene. Per germline, CDR1 SEHNR and CDR2 FQNEAQ (reference sequence). The CDR3 is 17 residues long. Trimming removed 1 base from V and 5 bases from J, with 20 bases in between. CDR3 bases: TGTGCCAGCAGCTTAGAGGCTAGTACTGCCGGAGAGGAGACCCAGTACTTC. It translates to CASSLEASTAGEETQYF. The variable domain in full, completed from reference TRBV7-9 and TRBJ2-5, reads DTGVSQNPRHKITKRGQNVTFRCDPISEHNRLYWYRQTLGQGPEFLTYFQNEAQLEKSRLLSDRFSAERPKGSFSTLEIQRTEQGDSAMYLCASSLEASTAGEETQYFGPGTRLLVL.

The chain joins TRBV4-1 to TRBJ2-5; D remains ambiguous. V lost 3 bases and J 2 bases, leaving 7 bases between the germline ends. This CDR3 region has 13 residues. Germline V gene lookup returns CDR1 MGHRA and CDR2 YSYEKL. The CDR3 nucleotides are TGCGCCAGCAGCCAGACCCAGCAAGAGACCCAGTACTTC. The encoded protein is CASSQTQQETQYF.

In its sample, this clone was seen a few times. As DNA, the CDR3 is TGTGCCAGCAGCCCGGGACTCCGGGAGCTGTTTTTT. It encodes CASSPGLRELFF. This chain connects TRBV7-9 to TRBJ2-2; D may be TRBD2 (6 bases). The V end was cut by 5 bases, the J end by 9 bases, with 10 bases between. The CDR3 covers 12 residues. Germline assignment: CDR1 SEHNR and CDR2 FQNEAQ (reference sequence).

This clone has ten or more counts. The chain links TRBV7-9 to TRBJ1-4; TRBD1 matches at 8 bases. The CDR3 length is 16 residues. The germline V gene has CDR1 SEHNR and CDR2 FQNEAQ (reference sequence). V dropped 4 bases and J dropped 11; count of bases not matched to a gene: 15. The CDR3 region has the DNA TGTGCCAGCAGCTCCGGACGGACAGGGAATAATGCGAAACTGTTTTTT. Its translation is CASSSGRTGNNAKLFF.

The chain couples TRBV15 to TRBJ1-5; a weak D match, TRBD1 (5 bases). V lost 7 bases to trimming and J lost 4 bases, with 20 bases between them. Germline CDR1 and CDR2: LNHNV and YYDKDF (reference sequence). The CDR3 loop spans 16 amino acids. The CDR3 region has the DNA TGTGCCACCAACATTCTGGGCCCCAGGGCGAATCAGCCCCAGCATTTT. This gives the protein CATNILGPRANQPQHF. The full variable domain, rest sourced from reference TRBV15 and TRBJ1-5, is DAMVIQNPRYQVTQFGKPVTLSCSQTLNHNVMYWYQQKSSQAPKLLFHYYDKDFNNEADTPDNFQSRRPNTSFCFLDIRSPGLGDTAMYLCATNILGPRANQPQHFGDGTRLSIL.